What follows describes a single TCR beta chain. Original handling: Amplification with reference gene primers provided the estimates of nucleated cell counts. Clones were read by immunoSEQ multiplex PCR, and TCRdb kept only the in-frame ones, dropping some. Clone size and V and J calls were adopted from that table, with D and trimming inferred from the DNA. Found here are 150,000 to 200,000 clones, 70% to 90% of them singletons; the top ten hold over 7%. The data belong to a study of blood T cell repertoires in COVID-19. As for the study in general: In each case, the material was cDNA or gDNA derived from T cells, B-cell-depleted T cells, or PBMCs.

Germline V gene data show CDR1 as MDHEN and CDR2 as SYDVKM. This CDR3 region has 12 residues. V was clipped by 2 bases and J by 4 bases, with 6 bases between them. What was sequenced was peripheral blood. The chain combines TRBV28 with TRBJ2-7, with D unclear. This receptor was identified in a middle-aged man with active or convalescent COVID-19. The CDR3 region is CASSLEKYEQYF. CDR3 bases: TGTGCCAGCAGTTTAGAGAAATACGAGCAGTACTTC.